This TCR beta chain comes out of a study of cytomegalovirus exposure and HLA in healthy donors. General study findings and limits: The study recorded 160 or so TCR beta chains that were cytomegalovirus-associated. Excluded: some indistinguishable V segments such as TRBV6-2 and TRBV6-3.

The PCR employed 60 Vbeta primers together with 13 Jbeta primers. The method was immunoSEQ multiplex PCR; TCRdb's version includes in-frame clones alone and lacks a portion of them. Of roughly 140,000 clones in the sample, around 80% are singletons; the top ten hold around 6.2%. As for this clone: Its matching antigen is unknown.

Germline V gene data show CDR1 as MDHEN and CDR2 as SYDVKM. There are 14 residues in the CDR3. V was pared by 4 bases and J by 3 bases, with 13 bases between. Material for sequencing was PBMCs. The chain employs TRBV28 and TRBJ2-7; a possible D gene is TRBD1 (6 bases). The receptor comes from a man aged 25-40 years in good health and CMV-seropositive. The CDR3 region has the DNA TGTGCCAGCAGTTCAGGACAGACAATCTACGAGCAGTACTTC. Translating it yields CASSSGQTIYEQYF.